This T cell receptor beta chain comes out of a study of T cells in Graves' hyperthyroidism and ophthalmopathy. As regards this clonotype: Its cognate antigen is unknown.

General study points: The majority of expanded thyroid clonotypes above 0.001 also appeared in blood.

RNA transcripts gave rise to amplified TCR beta CDR3 regions. TCR CDR3 underwent first-round RT-PCR with the HTBI primer set. TCRdb used MiXCR to reprocess the multiplex PCR reads, holding one entry per CDR3 protein. The table lists a few hundred thousand distinct CDR3 sequences, around 16% of them singletons. Recently diagnosed hyperthyroidism of less than 2 months' duration affected patients aged 18 to 65. Diagnostic assessment was based on clinical symptoms, serum thyroxine and TRAb, thyroid ultrasound and orbital computed tomography. Extraction of PBMCs used about 9.2 ml of fresh peripheral blood. The germline V gene has CDR1 KGHSH and CDR2 LQKENI. The CDR3 is 15 amino acids. V dropped 6 bases and J dropped 1 base, with 15 bases sitting between them.

The sample consisted of blood. The chain employs TRBV18 and TRBJ1-1; TRBD1 might be the D (5 bases). This receptor was obtained from a woman aged 25 to 39 with Graves' hyperthyroidism. Written as DNA, the CDR3 is TGTGCCAGCTCGCCCTCGTGGGGGGGGAACACTGAAGCTTTCTTT. Amino acids: CASSPSWGGNTEAFF.